This TCR beta chain appears in the sequencing data of a study of T cell responses to AZD1222 COVID-19 vaccine. Turning to the study itself: Second-dose recipients at about 4 or about 12 weeks were treated as one pooled group.

CDR3 length: 13 amino acids. V was cut by 6 bases and J by 10 bases, with 17 bases left in between. Only one count was recorded for this clone. The antigen remains unidentified. Study-wide findings and caveats: Increases in Spike-specific TCR breadth and depth were seen after two AZD1222 doses. There were vaccine-associated CD4 TCRs across spike, dominant at 160-218 and 743-854. At study baseline, merely roughly 6 AZD1222 recipients were seropositive.

Profiled with immunoSEQ multiplex PCR; TCRdb holds only in-frame clones, not every one. The sample consists of approximately 130,000 clones, 90% of them appearing once. The TCR was taken from an adult in good health. V usage is TRBV12-3 or TRBV12-4 and J usage is TRBJ2-3; D possibly corresponds to TRBD2 (6 bases). Material: peripheral blood, obtained on day 0 of AZD1222 vaccination. The CDR3 nucleotides are TGTGCCAGCAGCTCCTCGGACTACCTAGCGCAGTATTTT. Its protein is CASSSSDYLAQYF.